This entry lists 27 T cell receptor beta chains sequenced from one sample in a study of cytomegalovirus exposure and HLA in healthy donors. Primers: 60 Vbeta forward and 13 Jbeta reverse. Generated by immunoSEQ multiplex PCR, the TCRdb table keeps only in-frame clones and is missing some. The sample consists of about 110,000 clones, approximately 69% of them appearing once. The sample was PBMCs. All receptors derive from a woman aged 40 to 50 in good health and CMV-seropositive.

The rearrangement uses TRBV6-4 and TRBJ1-1; 7 bases are a match to TRBD1. This CDR3 region has 13 residues. CDR1 is MRHNA, CDR2 SNTAGT, per germline. V lost 2 bases, J lost 12 bases, and 9 bases stayed unmatched. CDR3 sequence reads: CASSDPDRAMTFF. CDR3 DNA: TGTGCCAGCAGTGACCCTGACAGGGCCATGACTTTCTTT.

This chain links TRBV6-1 with TRBJ1-5; 7 bases are a match to TRBD1. CDR3 length equals 13 residues. Germline loops: CDR1 MNHNS, CDR2 SASEGT. The V and J ends lost 5 bases and 4 bases, in that order; junction bases with no gene match: 2. The CDR3 sequence is CASSLQGNQPQHF. In nucleotides, the CDR3 is TGTGCCAGCAGTTTACAGGGGAATCAGCCCCAGCATTTT.

The chain links TRBV6-1 to TRBJ1-2; D call uncertain. V gave up 2 bases and J gave up 1 base, with 8 bases separating them. Looked up from germline, CDR1 is MNHNS and CDR2 is SASEGT. The CDR3 covers 14 residues. The CDR3 DNA reads TGTGCCAGCAGTGAATTTGGGAGTAACTATGGCTACACCTTC. It encodes CASSEFGSNYGYTF.

A few counts support this clone. The rearrangement links TRBV18 to TRBJ2-2; 9 nucleotides line up with TRBD1. J lost 2 bases, V lost 3 bases, and 10 bases had no gene match. The CDR3 sequence is 18 residues long. Germline assignment: CDR1 KGHSH and CDR2 LQKENI. The CDR3 reads CASSPRDRASSNTGELFF. The CDR3 DNA follows: TGTGCCAGCTCACCGCGGGACAGGGCCTCCTCTAACACCGGGGAGCTGTTTTTT.

Turning to this clone: This CDR3 is also generated by other DNA sequences in the sample. The chain recombines TRBV29-1 with TRBJ2-7, with a tentative D call TRBD1 (5 bases). CDR1 is SQVTM, CDR2 ANQGSEA, per germline. V was clipped by 1 base and J by 3 bases, with 7 bases between them. The CDR3 spans 12 residues. CDR3 region: CSVEGQGYEQYF. CDR3 nucleotides: TGCAGCGTTGAAGGGCAGGGCTACGAGCAGTACTTC.

This clone has just a few counts. The chain employs TRBV7-3 and TRBJ2-2, with 8 bases that match TRBD1. Germline V gene sequence: CDR1 SGHTA, CDR2 FQGTGA. Losses at the gene ends were 5 bases for V and 4 bases for J; bases not matched to a gene: 12. The CDR3 has 17 residues. Here the CDR3 DNA reads TGTGCCAGCAGCCCCCAACCCGGGACAGGAGCCACCGGGGAGCTGTTTTTT. The encoded protein is CASSPQPGTGATGELFF.

This chain links TRBV7-2 with TRBJ1-5; no reliable D call. Germline V gene lookup returns CDR1 SGHTA and CDR2 FQGNSA. Between the trimmed V and J ends, which lost 1 base and 11 bases, there was a span of 21 bases. The CDR3 covers 16 residues. The CDR3: CASSLGNTRFGEAQHF. CDR3 nucleotide sequence: TGTGCCAGCAGCTTAGGAAATACACGGTTTGGGGAGGCCCAGCATTTT.

The chain joins TRBV7-9 to TRBJ2-7; D might be TRBD2 (6 bases). V lost 1 base to trimming and J lost 0 bases, with 16 bases between them. In germline, CDR1 is SEHNR, CDR2 FQNEAQ (reference sequence). This CDR3 is 17 amino acids long. The CDR3 DNA reads as TGTGCCAGCAGCTTAGGGAGGGAGTGGAGTTTCTCCTACGAGCAGTACTTC. It specifies CASSLGREWSFSYEQYF.

This clone was seen more than once but under ten times. V is TRBV5-1 and J is TRBJ2-1; 8 bases align to TRBD2. Germline V lookup: CDR1 SGHRS, CDR2 YFSETQ. This CDR3 spans 15 amino acids. V lost 1 base, J lost 5 bases, and 5 bases stayed unmatched. CDR3 sequence: CASSLRAGAHNEQFF. CDR3 nucleotide sequence: TGCGCCAGCAGCTTGAGAGCGGGAGCCCACAATGAGCAGTTCTTC.

V is TRBV19 and J is TRBJ2-3; 10 nucleotides match TRBD1. With V trimmed by 5 bases and J by 5 bases, 10 bases remained unmatched. Germline V gives CDR1 LNHDA, CDR2 SQIVND (reference sequence). There are 16 residues in the CDR3. This chain's CDR3 is CASSSDRGRLEDTQYF. The CDR3 nucleotides read TGTGCCAGTAGTTCAGACAGGGGGCGTCTAGAAGATACGCAGTATTTT.

The J gene is TRBJ2-2, the V gene TRBV5-1, with TRBD2 matching 13 bases. Germline CDR1 is SGHRS and CDR2 is YFSETQ. Trimming took 4 bases from V and 6 from J; bases not matched to a gene: 3. The CDR3 is made up of 15 amino acids. The CDR3 nucleotides read TGCGCCAGCAGCCCACTAGCGGGAGGGCCCGGGGAGCTGTTTTTT. The encoded protein is CASSPLAGGPGELFF.

V usage is TRBV7-9 and J usage is TRBJ2-3, with 9 bases identical to TRBD2. Per germline, CDR1 SEHNR and CDR2 FQNEAQ (reference sequence). The CDR3 totals 17 residues. After removal of 2 bases from V and 3 bases from J, the junction contained 9 bases not matched to a gene. CDR3 loop: CASSLSSAGGPTDTQYF. The CDR3 DNA is TGTGCCAGCAGCTTATCCTCCGCGGGAGGGCCGACAGATACGCAGTATTTT.

The gene calls are TRBV7-2 and TRBJ2-3; a possible D gene is TRBD1 (5 bases). This CDR3 is 16 amino acids long. Germline loops: CDR1 SGHTA, CDR2 FQGNSA. Trimming stripped 1 base from V and 3 bases from J, with 14 bases between. The CDR3, as DNA: TGTGCCAGCAGCTTAGGGCTAGTGTCAGGGACAGATACGCAGTATTTT. Amino acids: CASSLGLVSGTDTQYF. Complete variable domain (other parts from reference TRBV7-2 and TRBJ2-3): GAGVSQSPSNKVTEKGKDVELRCDPISGHTALYWYRQSLGQGLEFLIYFQGNSAPDKSGLPSDRFSAERTGGSVSTLTIQRTQQEDSAVYLCASSLGLVSGTDTQYFGPGTRLTVL.

This clone showed up just once. CDR3 protein: CASSRASGGNTEAFF. The CDR3, as DNA: TGTGCCAGCAGCCGAGCCTCGGGGGGGAACACTGAAGCTTTCTTT. The rearrangement uses TRBV7-9 and TRBJ1-1; D might be TRBD1 (5 bases). V was clipped by 5 bases and J by 1 base, with 14 bases between them. The CDR3 is 15 residues long. CDR1 is SEHNR, CDR2 FQNEAQ, per germline (reference sequence).

This rearrangement joins TRBV13 to TRBJ2-3, with a weak D call TRBD1 (6 bases). The CDR3 contains 15 residues. V gave up 7 bases and J gave up 1 base, with 15 bases separating them. Per the germline V gene, CDR1 is PRHDT and CDR2 is FYEKMQ (reference sequence). The CDR3 protein is CASIRTGSGTDTQYF. In DNA, the CDR3 is TGTGCCAGCATCCGAACAGGGTCGGGCACAGATACGCAGTATTTT.

This chain joins TRBV4-1 and TRBJ2-1; 7 nucleotides agree with TRBD1. Germline values: CDR1 MGHRA, CDR2 YSYEKL. The CDR3 extends over 14 amino acids. J lost 12 bases, V lost 2 bases, and 10 bases had no gene match. CDR3 amino acids: CASSQPGTDPMQFF. In DNA form, the CDR3 reads TGCGCCAGCAGCCAACCGGGGACAGACCCTATGCAGTTCTTC.

V usage is TRBV29-1 and J usage is TRBJ1-4; 10 bases line up with TRBD1. This CDR3 spans 13 amino acids. J was trimmed by 8 bases and V by 3 bases; bases with no gene match: 3. Germline CDR1 reads SQVTM; CDR2 reads ANQGSEA. The CDR3 DNA reads TGCAGCGTTGACCCGGGACAGGGGGAAAAACTGTTTTTT. Amino acids: CSVDPGQGEKLFF.

Note on this clone: This sample includes further DNA sequences coding for the same CDR3. The chain joins TRBV5-1 to TRBJ1-2, with 9 positions matching TRBD1. The V segment lost 0 bases and the J segment 4 bases; nucleotides outside the gene matches: 1. The CDR3 is made up of 14 amino acids. Germline loops: CDR1 SGHRS, CDR2 YFSETQ. CDR3 DNA: TGCGCCAGCAGCTTGGGACAGGGGGGCTATGGCTACACCTTC. Translating it yields CASSLGQGGYGYTF. Full variable domain (rest looked up from reference TRBV5-1 and TRBJ1-2): KAGVTQTPRYLIKTRGQQVTLSCSPISGHRSVSWYQQTPGQGLQFLFEYFSETQRNKGNFPGRFSGRQFSNSRSEMNVSTLELGDSALYLCASSLGQGGYGYTFGSGTRLTVV.

This clone was found once. The chain joins TRBV5-1 to TRBJ2-2; 10 positions match TRBD1. Germline V gene data show CDR1 as SGHRS and CDR2 as YFSETQ. Losses at the gene ends were 4 bases for V and 3 bases for J; bases not matched to a gene: 3. This CDR3 contains 15 residues. The CDR3 nucleotides read TGCGCCAGCAGCCGAGGACAGGGGGACACCGGGGAGCTGTTTTTT. Its translation is CASSRGQGDTGELFF.

This chain links TRBV4-1 with TRBJ1-5; TRBD1 matches 7 bases. The CDR3 sequence is 17 residues long. The junction had 10 bases not matched to a gene; V was cut back by 1 base and J by 4 bases. Germline V lookup: CDR1 MGHRA, CDR2 YSYEKL. The CDR3 loop reads CASSQGRGTESNQPQHF. CDR3 sequence (DNA): TGCGCCAGCAGCCAAGGGAGGGGGACAGAATCGAATCAGCCCCAGCATTTT.

The chain is built from TRBV29-1 and TRBJ1-2, with TRBD1 as a possible D gene (5 bases). Germline CDR1 and CDR2: SQVTM and ANQGSEA. Trimming shortened V by 3 bases and J by 5 bases, and 10 bases separated the two germline ends. The length of the CDR3 is 12 residues. This CDR3 reads CSVDQGGYGYTF. In DNA, the CDR3 is TGCAGCGTTGACCAGGGAGGGTATGGCTACACCTTC.

This clone occurred once. For the CDR3, the DNA is TGCACCAGCAGCCAAACTAGCCGAAACACCGGGGAGCTGTTTTTT. It translates to CTSSQTSRNTGELFF. The chain has TRBV1 and TRBJ2-2; the tabulated D call, TRBD2, remains unverified against the DNA. TRBV1 is a documented pseudogene. This CDR3 is built from 15 residues.

The V call is TRBV19, the J call TRBJ2-6, with D perhaps TRBD1 (5 bases). V lost 5 bases to trimming and J lost 0 bases, with 8 bases between them. The CDR3 has 15 residues. The germline gives CDR1 LNHDA, CDR2 SQIVND (reference sequence). The CDR3 DNA follows: TGTGCCAGTAGTCCACAGGTCTCTGGGGCCAACGTCCTGACTTTC. It is translated as CASSPQVSGANVLTF.

This rearrangement joins TRBV4-1 to TRBJ1-4; 11 nucleotides agree with TRBD1. J lost 5 bases, V lost 5 bases, and 7 bases had no gene match. This CDR3 has 16 amino acids. The V gene's germline CDR1 is MGHRA and CDR2 YSYEKL. CDR3 residues: CASSAGTGGPNEKLFF. The CDR3 nucleotides read TGCGCCAGCAGCGCCGGGACAGGGGGGCCCAATGAAAAACTGTTTTTT.

This chain joins TRBV5-1 and TRBJ1-3; no clear D gene. The CDR3 contains 14 residues. Germline V gene lookup returns CDR1 SGHRS and CDR2 YFSETQ. V was pared by 1 base and J by 3 bases, with 8 bases between. The CDR3 sequence is CASSLTADGNTIYF. DNA of the CDR3: TGCGCCAGCAGCTTGACTGCGGATGGAAACACCATATATTTT.

Only a few counts were recorded for this clone. J is TRBJ2-7 and V is TRBV5-1, with TRBD1 matching 9 bases. The CDR3 covers 15 residues. V was pared by 0 bases and J by 5 bases, with 6 bases of the junction left unmatched. From germline, CDR1 is SGHRS and CDR2 YFSETQ. CDR3 region: CASSLAGQGINEQYF. CDR3 DNA: TGCGCCAGCAGCTTGGCGGGACAGGGTATTAACGAGCAGTACTTC.

A few counts support this clone. The CDR3 bases are TGTGCCAGCAGTCCCGGACAGGGGGCGCCCCCTGTTAAGGGCTATGGCTACACCTTC. This codes for CASSPGQGAPPVKGYGYTF. This chain connects TRBV28 to TRBJ1-2; 11 bases map to TRBD1. V was pared by 5 bases and J by 4 bases, with 18 bases of the junction left unmatched. CDR3 length: 19 amino acids. Germline-derived CDR1 and CDR2 are MDHEN and SYDVKM.